This T cell receptor beta chain was profiled in a study of human thymus T cells. Profiled with immunoSEQ multiplex PCR; TCRdb holds only in-frame clones, not every one. This table has tens of thousands of clones, 90% to 95% appearing once. The V and J ends lost 3 bases and 5 bases, in that order; junction bases with no gene match: 5. The CDR3 sequence is 15 residues long. CDR1 is SGHRS and CDR2 is YFSETQ in the germline V gene. The genes are TRBV5-1 and TRBJ2-5; 12 bases are a match to TRBD2. Material for sequencing was blood. The TCR sequence derives from a boy younger than two with a congenital heart defect but otherwise immunologically healthy. CDR3 sequence: CASSYYTSGGETQYF. CDR3 DNA sequence: TGCGCCAGCAGCTACTATACTAGCGGGGGGGAGACCCAGTACTTC.